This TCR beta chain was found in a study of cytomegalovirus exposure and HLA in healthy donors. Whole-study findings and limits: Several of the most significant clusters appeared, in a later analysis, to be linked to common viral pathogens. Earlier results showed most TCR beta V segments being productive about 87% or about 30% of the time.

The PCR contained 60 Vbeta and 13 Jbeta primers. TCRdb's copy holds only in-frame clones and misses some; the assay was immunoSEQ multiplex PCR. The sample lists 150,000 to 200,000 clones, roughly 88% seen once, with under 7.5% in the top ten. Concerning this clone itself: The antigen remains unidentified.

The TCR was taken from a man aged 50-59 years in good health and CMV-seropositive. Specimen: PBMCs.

CDR3 nucleotides: TGTGCCAGCAGCTTAGGACAGGGGGACACCGGGGAGCTGTTTTTT. It yields the protein CASSLGQGDTGELFF. The chain couples TRBV11-3 to TRBJ2-2; 9 bases are shared with TRBD1. This CDR3 spans 15 amino acids. Looked up from germline, CDR1 is SGHNT and CDR2 is YENEEA. Trimming at V came to 1 base and at J to 3 bases, leaving 0 bases not matched to a gene.